Listed below are T cell receptor beta chains from one sample, sequenced in a study of shared clonotypes between healthy human individuals. The repertoire was sequenced with immunoSEQ multiplex PCR; TCRdb's copy has only in-frame clones and lacks some. The sample has a few hundred thousand clones; roughly 87% are singletons. The sequenced material came from memory CD8+ T cells sorted from blood. These receptors all stem from a young man in good health. CDR3s leave out the opening cysteine and the closing phenylalanine or tryptophan. The order of the fields is J gene, V gene, CDR3 length, clone size, CDR3 protein. Rows may omit the clone size; those that give it use once, few, many or a size class.

TRBJ2-5 | TRBV1 | 14 | once | TSSQDGDREKETQY
TRBJ1-1 | TRBV30 | 13 | - | AWSPTAFRDTEAF
TRBJ1-2 | TRBV4-1 | 14 | - | ASSQVSGWDVYGYT
TRBJ2-5 | TRBV4-1 | 14 | - | ASSQATGGPQETQY
TRBJ2-7 | TRBV5-6 | 13 | - | ASSLANSGVRGQY
TRBJ1-1 | TRBV9 | 12 | - | ASSVGSGAPEAF
TRBJ2-3 | TRBV10-2 | 13 | - | ASSEAGGFTDTQY
TRBJ2-1 | TRBV27 | 16 | once | ASSMSAGRGLLYNEQF
TRBJ2-7 | TRBV6-1 | 11 | - | ASTGTGGYEQY
TRBJ2-7 | TRBV5-1 | 11 | many | ASSFGGGLEQY
TRBJ2-7 | TRBV11-2 | 10 | - | ASSPGPGEQY
TRBJ1-6 | TRBV7-9 | 12 | once | ASSGLLGNSPLH
TRBJ2-7 | TRBV2 | 10 | - | ASTGQSYEQY
TRBJ1-5 | TRBV10-3 | 13 | once | AISELGQGGQPQH
TRBJ2-7 | TRBV27 | 13 | few | ASSFGTSGAYEQY
TRBJ1-1 | TRBV6-5 | 13 | - | ASSLNRGRGTEAF
TRBJ2-7 | TRBV4-1 | 13 | once | ASSQVGGDGREQY
TRBJ1-2 | TRBV6-1 | 12 | - | ASSVNREGYGYT
TRBJ1-1 | TRBV7-9 | 11 | - | ASSAQGGTEAF
TRBJ2-1 | TRBV7-9 | 11 | - | ASIGQGVNEQF
TRBJ1-1 | TRBV10-3 | 11 | - | AISTHRNTEAF
TRBJ2-1 | TRBV6-5 | 13 | - | ASSLAGGPGNEQF
TRBJ2-7 | TRBV7-9 | 13 | - | ASSFPGPMTGEQY
TRBJ2-6 | TRBV27 | 14 | - | ASSDLRVSGANVLT
TRBJ2-7 | TRBV7-2 | 15 | - | ASSLGFWTESSYEQY
TRBJ1-1 | TRBV29-1 | 11 | - | SVGRWGGTEAF
TRBJ2-7 | TRBV5-6 | 12 | - | ASSLQGPAYEQY
TRBJ2-7 | TRBV7-9 | 10 | once | ASSLSGSEQY